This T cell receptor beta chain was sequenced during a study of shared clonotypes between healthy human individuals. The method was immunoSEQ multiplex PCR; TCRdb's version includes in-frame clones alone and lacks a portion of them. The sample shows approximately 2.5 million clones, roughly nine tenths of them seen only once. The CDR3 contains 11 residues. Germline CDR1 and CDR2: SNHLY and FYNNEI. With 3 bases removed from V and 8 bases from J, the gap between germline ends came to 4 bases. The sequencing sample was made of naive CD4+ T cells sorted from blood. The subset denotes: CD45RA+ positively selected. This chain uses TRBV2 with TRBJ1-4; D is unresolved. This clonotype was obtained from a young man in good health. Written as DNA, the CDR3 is TGTGCCAGCAGTGAGACGGAAAAACTGTTTTTT. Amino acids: CASSETEKLFF.